This T cell receptor beta chain was recovered during a study of T cell repertoires in MIS-A myocarditis (dated by TCRdb to 2021 to 2024). The QIAamp DNA FFPE kit was used to extract genomic DNA from formalin-fixed paraffin-embedded autopsy tissue. The CDR3, from cysteine to phenylalanine, totals 13 residues. Only CDR3 DNA remains: 39 bases, in frame from the first base. The V and J ends are trimmed by 6 bases and 2 bases, leaving 8 bases between them. Based on the germline V gene, the CDR1 and CDR2 sequences are MNHEY and SVGAGI. TCRbeta CDR3 regions were amplified with the immunoSEQ bias-controlled multiplex PCR and sequenced at high throughput. Per the source publication's procedure: The immunoSEQ vendor pipeline collapsed and filtered CDR3 sequences to measure the abundance and frequency of each unique TCRbeta CDR3. Dominant CDR3 amino acid sequences were clustered with SARS-CoV-2-specific ImmuneCODE TCRbeta sequences by CD-HIT at a 90% global sequence identity threshold. A clone was classed as hyperexpanded at a frequency of 0.1 to 1 and as large at a frequency of 0.01 to 0.1. For the dominant clones, CDR3 amino acid sequences and V and J gene assignments were confirmed with MiXCR. The R stringdist package was used to compute Levenshtein distances between the patient clonotypes and the ImmuneCODE hits. The source is immuneACCESS, and TCRdb retained only in-frame sequences with V and J called. Part of the clones is not carried over; for the studies checked, unresolved V genes explain less than half of this, and the remainder is unexplained. Clonal size and the V and J genes are those of that table, whereas D and trimming came from the DNA. The sample table records roughly 12,000 clones; about 83% of these occur just once. Jointly, the top ten make up 25% to 30% of the sample.

This clone came up once. The antigen this receptor binds is unknown. Base qualities are not provided; no much larger clone lies one nucleotide away. The sequencing sample was made of right ventricle heart tissue obtained at autopsy. The sample's cell subset or site label, in plain terms: cardiac tissue sample (left or right ventricle, interventricular septum, or pericardium). This receptor was obtained from a man younger than 35 with fulminant myocarditis from multisystem inflammatory syndrome in adults (MIS-A) after COVID-19. The rearrangement combines TRBV6-5 with TRBJ1-5; 5 matching bases give a weak D call of TRBD1. In nucleotides, the sequence is TGTGCCAGCAGGCGGGACGGCAATCAGCCCCAGCATTTT. It translates to CASRRDGNQPQHF.